A selection of T cell receptor beta chains follows, all from one sample in a study of blood T cell repertoires in COVID-19. TCRdb keeps only in-frame clones here, not all; method: immunoSEQ multiplex PCR. The table shows approximately 300,000 clones, with 90% occurring only once. Specimen: peripheral blood. Receptors originate from a young woman with COVID-19, enrolled during active disease. The conserved cysteine and the conserved F or W are not part of the CDR3 here. The size entry is marked missing in some rows and otherwise reads once, few, many or a size class.

AWSAFETVKLF | TRBJ1-4 | TRBV30 | -
ASSAGGEGPF | TRBJ1-1 | TRBV9 | -
ASSPEVAGGTGELF | TRBJ2-2 | TRBV5-1 | -
SASLLAASYEQY | TRBJ2-7 | TRBV20-1 | -
ASSSPGGTYEQY | TRBJ2-7 | TRBV7-9 | -
ASSLGPGTGGLNEQF | TRBJ2-1 | TRBV9 | -
ASSQVGTSATEQY | TRBJ2-7 | TRBV4-2 | -
SADDRGNGYT | TRBJ1-2 | TRBV29-1 | -
ASSAQPESAYEQY | TRBJ2-7 | TRBV9 | -
AISESGDNYGYT | TRBJ1-2 | TRBV10-3 | -
ASSRNGLVQSEQY | TRBJ2-7 | TRBV7-9 | -
ASSYSTGNTGELF | TRBJ2-2 | TRBV6-5 | few
ASSIPNPDGEQF | TRBJ2-1 | TRBV19 | once
ASTPDSSTDTQY | TRBJ2-3 | TRBV2 | -
ASSLGGGPTDTQY | TRBJ2-3 | TRBV11-1 | -
ASSLSNQPQH | TRBJ1-5 | TRBV7-9 | -
ASSLLVGGEPHGYT | TRBJ1-2 | TRBV28 | few
ASSLSGGANYGYT | TRBJ1-2 | TRBV5-4 | -
ASSVGQGASYEQY | TRBJ2-7 | TRBV9 | -
ASSYDSGSHTNEQF | TRBJ2-1 | TRBV5-6 | -
ASSIGTANEKLF | TRBJ1-4 | TRBV19 | -
ASSGDSYTGELF | TRBJ2-2 | TRBV6-4 | once
ASSALAGGPNEQF | TRBJ2-1 | TRBV19 | -
ASSPWREPGEQY | TRBJ2-7 | TRBV18 | -
ASSLGGQGKETQY | TRBJ2-5 | TRBV7-3 | -
ASSSLAGFTDTQY | TRBJ2-3 | TRBV5-8 | few
ASSPQQFISGNTIY | TRBJ1-3 | TRBV7-2 | -
ASISTGELF | TRBJ2-2 | TRBV28 | -
ASSVDRPTGELF | TRBJ2-2 | TRBV9 | -
ASSWLTSGVGNEQF | TRBJ2-1 | TRBV5-1 | few